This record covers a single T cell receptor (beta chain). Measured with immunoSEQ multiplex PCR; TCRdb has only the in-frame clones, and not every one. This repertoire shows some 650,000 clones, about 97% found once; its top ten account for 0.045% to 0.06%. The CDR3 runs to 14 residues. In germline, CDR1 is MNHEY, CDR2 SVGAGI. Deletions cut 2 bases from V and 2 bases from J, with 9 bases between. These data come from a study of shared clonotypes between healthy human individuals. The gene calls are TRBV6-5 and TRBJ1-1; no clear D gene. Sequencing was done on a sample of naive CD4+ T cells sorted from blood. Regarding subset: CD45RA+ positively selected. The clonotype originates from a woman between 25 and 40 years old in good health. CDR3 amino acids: CASSYINGNTEAFF. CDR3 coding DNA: TGTGCCAGCAGTTACATTAACGGAAACACTGAAGCTTTCTTT.